This T cell receptor beta chain was identified during a study of T cells in Graves' hyperthyroidism and ophthalmopathy. Study observations and caveats: Before onset, ophthalmopathy was predicted by the model a median roughly six months earlier.

Many counts were recorded for this clonotype. The antigen is unknown. RNA transcripts gave rise to amplified TCR beta CDR3 regions. The HTBI primer set was used in a first-round RT-PCR of the TCR CDR3. TCRdb independently ran MiXCR on the multiplex PCR reads; one entry per CDR3 protein. The table records fewer than 450,000 distinct CDR3 sequences, about 15% of them present only once. In germline, CDR1 is KGHSH, CDR2 LQKENI. This CDR3 has 17 amino acids. Trimming stripped 3 bases from V and 0 bases from J, with 14 bases between. The genes are TRBV18 and TRBJ1-4, with D unclear. The specimen sequenced was blood. The origin of this receptor is a young woman with Graves' hyperthyroidism that later progressed to Graves' ophthalmopathy. CDR3 DNA: TGTGCCAGCTCACCTTCGCTGACCGATGCAACTAATGAAAAACTGTTTTTT. Amino acids: CASSPSLTDATNEKLFF.